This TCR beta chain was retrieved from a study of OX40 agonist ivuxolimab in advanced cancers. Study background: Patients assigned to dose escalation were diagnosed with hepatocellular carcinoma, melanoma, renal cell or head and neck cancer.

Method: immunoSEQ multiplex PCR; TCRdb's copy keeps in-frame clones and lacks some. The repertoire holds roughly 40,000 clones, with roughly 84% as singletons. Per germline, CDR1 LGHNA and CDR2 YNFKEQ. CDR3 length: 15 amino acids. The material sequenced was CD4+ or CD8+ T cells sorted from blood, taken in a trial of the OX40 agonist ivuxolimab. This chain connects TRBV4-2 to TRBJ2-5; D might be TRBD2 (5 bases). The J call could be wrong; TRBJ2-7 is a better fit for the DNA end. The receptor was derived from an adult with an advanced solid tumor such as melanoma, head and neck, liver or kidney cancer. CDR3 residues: CASSQYGESTYEQYF. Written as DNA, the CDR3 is TGTGCCAGCAGCCAGTACGGGGAGTCTACCTACGAGCAGTACTTC.